This T cell receptor beta chain was sequenced in a study of blood T cell repertoires in COVID-19. Overall study: The United States, Italy and Spain provided the acute and convalescent COVID-19 samples.

Original processing notes: Estimation of nucleated cell counts was performed using reference gene primer amplification. TCRdb keeps only in-frame clones here, not all; method: immunoSEQ multiplex PCR. V and J calls and clone size come straight from that table; D and trimming were deduced from the DNA. The sample has approximately 170,000 clones, about four fifths seen once; the top ten hold over 10%. The CDR3 contains 14 residues. The V gene's germline CDR1 is SEHNR and CDR2 FQNEAQ (reference sequence). V shed 5 bases and J 6 bases; nucleotides not matched to a gene: 7. This TCR came from an older man who had recovered from COVID-19. This chain connects TRBV7-9 to TRBJ2-7, with TRBD2 matching 10 bases. Sequencing input: peripheral blood. The CDR3 sequence is CASSTIAGGSEQYF. The CDR3 DNA follows: TGTGCCAGCAGCACTATAGCGGGAGGTTCCGAGCAGTACTTC. Combining the CDR3 with reference TRBV7-9 and TRBJ2-7 gives the whole variable domain DTGVSQNPRHKITKRGQNVTFRCDPISEHNRLYWYRQTLGQGPEFLTYFQNEAQLEKSRLLSDRFSAERPKGSFSTLEIQRTEQGDSAMYLCASSTIAGGSEQYFGPGTRLTVT.